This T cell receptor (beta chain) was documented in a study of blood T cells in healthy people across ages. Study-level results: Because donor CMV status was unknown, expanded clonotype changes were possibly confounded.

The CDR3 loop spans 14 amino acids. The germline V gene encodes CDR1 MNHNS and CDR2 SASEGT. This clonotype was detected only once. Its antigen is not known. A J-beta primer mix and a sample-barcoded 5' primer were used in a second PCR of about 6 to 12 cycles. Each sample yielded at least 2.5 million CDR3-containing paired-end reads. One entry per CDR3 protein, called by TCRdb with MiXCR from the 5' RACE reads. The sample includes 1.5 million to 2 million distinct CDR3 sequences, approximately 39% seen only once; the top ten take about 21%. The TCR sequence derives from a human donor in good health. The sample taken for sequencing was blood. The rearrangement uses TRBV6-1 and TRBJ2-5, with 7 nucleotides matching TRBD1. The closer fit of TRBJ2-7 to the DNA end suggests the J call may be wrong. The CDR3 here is CASTRDSTIYEQYF. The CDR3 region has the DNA TGTGCCAGCACCCGGGACAGCACTATCTACGAGCAGTACTTC.